This T cell receptor beta chain was found in a study of cytomegalovirus exposure and HLA in healthy donors. Whole-study results and caveats: As a later analysis showed, a missense DCLRE1C variant was linked to trimming of TCR beta V- and J-genes. Rare sequences made up most TCRs, while some public TCRs were found in many donors.

For this clone: Its matching antigen is unknown.

This PCR relied on a set of 60 Vbeta primers and 13 Jbeta primers. Assay used: immunoSEQ multiplex PCR; TCRdb lists only in-frame clones, some missing. The table lists around 76,000 clones, 78% of them singletons. CDR3 length: 13 residues. The V end lost 5 bases, the J end lost 5 bases, and 11 bases lay between the germline ends. The germline V gene has CDR1 MNHEY and CDR2 SVGAGI. The chain employs TRBV6-5 and TRBJ2-3; D is uncertain. The receptor comes from a woman aged 40-49 years in good health and CMV-seropositive. The specimen was PBMCs. CDR3 nucleotide sequence: TGTGCCAGCAGTCGCGCCTCAAGAGATACGCAGTATTTT. Its protein is CASSRASRDTQYF.